Below are 6 T cell receptor beta chains sequenced from a single sample in a study of blood T cell repertoires in COVID-19. The method was immunoSEQ multiplex PCR; TCRdb's version includes in-frame clones alone and lacks a portion of them. Of a few hundred thousand clones in the sample, around nine tenths were seen once. Sequencing was performed on peripheral blood. The source is a woman in her 70s with active or convalescent COVID-19.

This clone occurred a few times. This chain connects TRBV13 to TRBJ2-7; TRBD2 aligns across 9 bases. Germline trimming cut 5 bases from V and 1 base from J; bases unmatched to any gene: 6. This CDR3 has 15 residues. Germline CDR1 is PRHDT and CDR2 is FYEKMQ (reference sequence). In DNA form, the CDR3 reads TGTGCCAGCAGCCGACGTAGCGGGGGATCCTACGAGCAGTACTTC. Translated, it gives CASSRRSGGSYEQYF.

The chain links TRBV5-6 to TRBJ1-6, with TRBD1 matching over 7 bases. V lost 4 bases to trimming and J lost 0 bases; unmatched junction nucleotides: 4. Germline lookup yields CDR1 SGHDT and CDR2 YYEEEE. The CDR3 is 16 amino acids. CDR3 in amino acids: CASSTGTASYNSPLHF. The CDR3 bases are TGTGCCAGCAGCACCGGGACAGCCTCCTATAATTCACCCCTCCACTTT.

This sequence joins TRBV4-3 and TRBJ2-1, with TRBD2 as a possible D gene (5 bases). Germline assignment: CDR1 LGHNA and CDR2 YSLEER. Trimming took 0 bases from V and 2 from J, leaving 23 bases between them. This CDR3 region has 20 residues. CDR3 residues: CASSQDRLGSTKYTYNEQFF. CDR3 DNA sequence: TGCGCCAGCAGCCAAGATCGATTGGGCTCGACTAAGTACACCTACAATGAGCAGTTCTTC.

The gene calls are TRBV2 and TRBJ1-3; D is unresolved. Trimming took off 6 bases at V and 4 bases at J, with 13 bases between the two ends. The CDR3 is 14 residues long. From germline, CDR1 is SNHLY and CDR2 FYNNEI. The CDR3 spells CASRAGMRGNTIYF. CDR3 DNA sequence: TGTGCCAGCAGAGCCGGGATGAGGGGAAACACCATATATTTT.

The chain links TRBV4-3 to TRBJ2-3; 7 bases align to TRBD2. Germline values: CDR1 LGHNA, CDR2 YSLEER. V lost 3 bases, J lost 0 bases, and 6 bases stayed unmatched. This CDR3 contains 16 residues. This CDR3 reads CASSHTWRGSTDTQYF. The CDR3 DNA reads as TGCGCCAGCAGCCACACGTGGCGGGGGAGCACAGATACGCAGTATTTT.

This chain uses TRBV24-1 with TRBJ2-7; weak D call: TRBD2 (5 bases). CDR3 length: 14 amino acids. CDR1 and CDR2 (germline): KGHDR, SFDVKD. V lost 9 bases and J 3 bases, leaving 17 bases between the germline ends. The CDR3 sequence: CATRGSRLIYEQYF. The DNA of the CDR3 is TGTGCCACCCGCGGGTCGCGTCTGATCTACGAGCAGTACTTC.